The 2 T cell receptor beta chains reported below all come from one sample, sequenced in a study of blood T cell repertoires in COVID-19. Assay: immunoSEQ multiplex PCR; the TCRdb copy retains only in-frame clones and omits some. The sample lists under 200,000 clones, approximately 84% seen once, with about 5.3% in the top ten. Sequences were obtained from PBMCs or T cells enriched from blood (not recorded which). Receptors originate from a woman between 35 and 50 years old with acute COVID-19.

This clone was recorded only once. The genes are TRBV18 and TRBJ2-2; 8 bases line up with TRBD1. The CDR3 covers 17 residues. CDR1 and CDR2 (germline): KGHSH, LQKENI. Trimming removed 6 bases from V and 4 bases from J; junction bases left unmatched: 13. CDR3 DNA sequence: TGTGCCAGCTCGCCTCCTGGACAGGGAGGAGGCACCGGGGAGCTGTTTTTT. Translating it yields CASSPPGQGGGTGELFF.

V usage is TRBV6-5 and J usage is TRBJ2-7; D call uncertain. The V and J ends lost 6 bases and 3 bases respectively, with 15 bases between them. In germline, CDR1 is MNHEY, CDR2 SVGAGI. This CDR3 has 14 residues. CDR3 in amino acids: CASSVLGVDYEQYF. The CDR3 DNA sequence: TGTGCCAGCAGCGTCCTAGGAGTTGACTACGAGCAGTACTTC.